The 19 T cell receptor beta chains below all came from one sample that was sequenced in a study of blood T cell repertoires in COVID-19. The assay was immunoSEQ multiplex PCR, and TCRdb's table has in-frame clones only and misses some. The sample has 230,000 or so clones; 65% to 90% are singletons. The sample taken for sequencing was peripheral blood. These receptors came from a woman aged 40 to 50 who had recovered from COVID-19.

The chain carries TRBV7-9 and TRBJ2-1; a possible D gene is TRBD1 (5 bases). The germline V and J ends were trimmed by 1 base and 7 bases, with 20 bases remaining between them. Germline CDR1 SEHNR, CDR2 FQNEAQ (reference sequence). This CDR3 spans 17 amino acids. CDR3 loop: CASSLGRAGKVWNEQFF. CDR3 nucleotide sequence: TGTGCCAGCAGCTTAGGACGGGCAGGGAAGGTCTGGAATGAGCAGTTCTTC.

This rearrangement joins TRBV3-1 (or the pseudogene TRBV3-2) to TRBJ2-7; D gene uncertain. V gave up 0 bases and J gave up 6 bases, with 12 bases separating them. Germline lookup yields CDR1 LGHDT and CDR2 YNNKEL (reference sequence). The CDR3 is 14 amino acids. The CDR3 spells CASSQDKLTVEQYF. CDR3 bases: TGTGCCAGCAGCCAAGATAAGTTAACGGTCGAGCAGTACTTC.

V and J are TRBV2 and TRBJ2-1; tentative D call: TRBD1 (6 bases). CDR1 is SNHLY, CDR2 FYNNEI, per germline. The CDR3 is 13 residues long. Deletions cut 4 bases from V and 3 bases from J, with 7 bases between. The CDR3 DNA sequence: TGTGCCAGCAGTGTGGGACACTACAATGAGCAGTTCTTC. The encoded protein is CASSVGHYNEQFF.

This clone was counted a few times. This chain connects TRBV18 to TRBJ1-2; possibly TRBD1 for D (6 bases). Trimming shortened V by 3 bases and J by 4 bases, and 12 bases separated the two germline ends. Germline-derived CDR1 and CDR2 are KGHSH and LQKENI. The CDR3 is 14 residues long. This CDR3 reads CASSPGQILYGYTF. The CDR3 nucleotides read TGTGCCAGCTCACCCGGACAGATCCTCTATGGCTACACCTTC.

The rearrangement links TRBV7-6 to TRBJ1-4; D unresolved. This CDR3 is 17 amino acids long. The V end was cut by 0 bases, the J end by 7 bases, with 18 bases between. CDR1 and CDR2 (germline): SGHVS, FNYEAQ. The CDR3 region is CASSLASWAGLGEKLFF. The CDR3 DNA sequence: TGTGCCAGCAGCTTAGCTAGTTGGGCGGGTTTAGGTGAAAAACTGTTTTTT.

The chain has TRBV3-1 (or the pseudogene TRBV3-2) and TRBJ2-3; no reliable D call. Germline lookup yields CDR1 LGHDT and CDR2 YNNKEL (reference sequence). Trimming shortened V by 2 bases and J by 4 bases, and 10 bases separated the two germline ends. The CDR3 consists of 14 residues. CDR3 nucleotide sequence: TGTGCCAGCAGCCAACGACCGGGTCCAGATACGCAGTATTTT. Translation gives CASSQRPGPDTQYF.

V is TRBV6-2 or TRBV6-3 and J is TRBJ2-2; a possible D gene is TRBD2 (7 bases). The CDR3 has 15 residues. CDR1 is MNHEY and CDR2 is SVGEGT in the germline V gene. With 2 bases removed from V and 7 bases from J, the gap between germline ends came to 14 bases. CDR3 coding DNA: TGTGCCAGCAGTTACCGGGGGGCCCGGGACGGGGAGCTGTTTTTT. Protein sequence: CASSYRGARDGELFF.

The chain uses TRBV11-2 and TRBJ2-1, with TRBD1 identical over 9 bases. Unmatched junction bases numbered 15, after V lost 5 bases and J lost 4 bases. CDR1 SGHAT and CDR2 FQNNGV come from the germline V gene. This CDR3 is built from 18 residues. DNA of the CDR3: TGTGCCAGCAGCCCCGGGGGACAGGGAATACTTAATTACAATGAGCAGTTCTTC. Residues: CASSPGGQGILNYNEQFF.

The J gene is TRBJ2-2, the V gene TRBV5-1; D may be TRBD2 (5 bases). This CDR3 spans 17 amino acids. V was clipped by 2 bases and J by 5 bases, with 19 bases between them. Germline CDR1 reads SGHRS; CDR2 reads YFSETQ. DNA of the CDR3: TGCGCCAGCAGCTTTGGGCCAGAGGGCTCGGGGACCGGGGAGCTGTTTTTT. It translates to CASSFGPEGSGTGELFF.

The CDR3 DNA follows: TGTGCCAGCAGTTACGCGCTCTCTGGAAACACCATATATTTT. The encoded protein is CASSYALSGNTIYF. The genes are TRBV6-5 and TRBJ1-3, with D hard to call. Germline assignment: CDR1 MNHEY and CDR2 SVGAGI. The CDR3 contains 14 residues. The V and J ends lost 2 bases and 0 bases respectively, with 5 bases between them.

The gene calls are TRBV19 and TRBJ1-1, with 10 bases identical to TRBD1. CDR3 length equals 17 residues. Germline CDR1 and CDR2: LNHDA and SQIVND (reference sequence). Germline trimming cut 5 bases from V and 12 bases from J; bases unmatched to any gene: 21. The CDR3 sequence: CASSPNHDRDRGSRTFF. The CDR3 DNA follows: TGTGCCAGTAGTCCTAATCACGACCGGGACAGGGGTTCGAGGACTTTCTTT.

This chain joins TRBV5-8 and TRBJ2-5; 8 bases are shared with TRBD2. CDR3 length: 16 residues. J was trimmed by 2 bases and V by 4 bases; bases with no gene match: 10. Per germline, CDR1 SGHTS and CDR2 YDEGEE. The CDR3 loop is CASSPNLAGMQETQYF. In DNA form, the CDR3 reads TGTGCCAGCAGCCCAAATTTAGCGGGGATGCAAGAGACCCAGTACTTC.

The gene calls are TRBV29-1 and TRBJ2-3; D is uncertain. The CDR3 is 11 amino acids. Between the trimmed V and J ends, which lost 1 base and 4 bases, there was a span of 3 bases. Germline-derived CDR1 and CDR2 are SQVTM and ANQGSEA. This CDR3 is CSVEGPDTQYF. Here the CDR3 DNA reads TGCAGCGTTGAAGGGCCAGATACGCAGTATTTT.

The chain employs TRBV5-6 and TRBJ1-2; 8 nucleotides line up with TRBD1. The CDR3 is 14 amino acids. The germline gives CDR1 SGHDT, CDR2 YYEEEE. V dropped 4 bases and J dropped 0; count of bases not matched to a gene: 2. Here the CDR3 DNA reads TGTGCCAGCAGCCGGACAGGGTCTAACTATGGCTACACCTTC. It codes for CASSRTGSNYGYTF.

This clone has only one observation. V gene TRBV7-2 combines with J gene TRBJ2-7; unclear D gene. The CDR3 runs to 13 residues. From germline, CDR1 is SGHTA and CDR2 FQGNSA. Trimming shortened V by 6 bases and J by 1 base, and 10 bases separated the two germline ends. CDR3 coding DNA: TGTGCCAGCAGGAGGATTATTTCCTACGAGCAGTACTTC. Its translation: CASRRIISYEQYF.

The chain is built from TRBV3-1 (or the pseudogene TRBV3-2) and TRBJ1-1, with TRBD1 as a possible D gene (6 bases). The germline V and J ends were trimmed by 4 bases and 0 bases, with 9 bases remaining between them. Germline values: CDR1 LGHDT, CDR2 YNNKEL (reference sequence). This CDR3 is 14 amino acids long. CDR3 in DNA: TGTGCCAGCAGCCCGGACAGACTGAACACTGAAGCTTTCTTT. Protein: CASSPDRLNTEAFF.

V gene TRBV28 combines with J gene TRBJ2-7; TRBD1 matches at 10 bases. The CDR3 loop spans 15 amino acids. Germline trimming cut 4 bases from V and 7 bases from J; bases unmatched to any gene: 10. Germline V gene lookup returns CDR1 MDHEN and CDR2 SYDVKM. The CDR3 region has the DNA TGTGCCAGCAGTTCGGGGACAGGGGCCCCGTGGGAGCAGTACTTC. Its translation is CASSSGTGAPWEQYF. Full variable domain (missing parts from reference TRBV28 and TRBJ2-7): DVKVTQSSRYLVKRTGEKVFLECVQDMDHENMFWYRQDPGLGLRLIYFSYDVKMKEKGDIPEGYSVSREKKERFSLILESASTNQTSMYLCASSSGTGAPWEQYFGPGTRLTVT.

The CDR3 DNA reads TGTGCCAGCTCACAGGGGTTGGGCTACGAGCAGTACTTC. It specifies CASSQGLGYEQYF. The V gene is TRBV18, the J gene TRBJ2-7, with a possible D match to TRBD1 (5 bases). The CDR3 sequence is 13 residues long. Trimming took 4 bases from V and 3 from J, leaving 10 bases between them. Germline loops: CDR1 KGHSH, CDR2 LQKENI.

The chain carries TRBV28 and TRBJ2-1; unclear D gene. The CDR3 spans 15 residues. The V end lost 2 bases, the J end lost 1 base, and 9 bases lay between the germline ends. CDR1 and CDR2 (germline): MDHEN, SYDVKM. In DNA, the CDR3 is TGTGCCAGCAGTTTAAGACTGGATTCCTACAATGAGCAGTTCTTC. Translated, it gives CASSLRLDSYNEQFF.